This T cell receptor beta chain was identified in a study of T-cell memory formation after mild COVID-19. Study findings and constraints: Contracting CD8+ clones were enriched in EMRA, CD4+ mainly in CM and EM. There was no confirmation that second-wave clones peaking on day 37 were SARS-CoV-2 specific.

The CDR3 sequence is 17 residues long. Germline trimming cut 5 bases from V and 4 bases from J; bases unmatched to any gene: 9. The germline V gene encodes CDR1 SGHVS and CDR2 FNYEAQ. TCRdb re-derived calls from the 5' RACE reads in MiXCR, one entry per CDR3 protein. The sample shows fewer than 200,000 distinct CDR3 sequences, roughly 18% of them seen only once. The sample holds a few counts of this clonotype. Its specificity is not known. The TCR comes from a man younger than 35 who had mild COVID-19 (a few samples of this study predate the infection). Cell type and time point are not known. The chain is built from TRBV7-6 and TRBJ2-2, with 11 bases lining up with TRBD2. The sample comprised PBMCs or a T cell subset sorted from them (not recorded which). The CDR3, as DNA: TGTGCCAGCAGCCCGGTCCCGACTAGCGGGGTCACCGGGGAGCTGTTTTTT. It encodes CASSPVPTSGVTGELFF.